Below, 24 T cell receptor beta chains from the same sample are listed, as sequenced in a study of blood T cell repertoires in COVID-19. TCRdb's table, derived via immunoSEQ multiplex PCR, lists solely in-frame clones and lacks some. Of about 86,000 clones listed, 87% are singletons. The sample was peripheral blood. The receptor set was obtained from a human donor in a cohort sampled during active COVID-19.

The chain employs TRBV27 and TRBJ2-7, with D perhaps matching TRBD1 (5 bases). CDR3 length: 19 amino acids. V gave up 7 bases and J gave up 3 bases, with 31 bases separating them. Germline V gives CDR1 MNHEY, CDR2 SMNVEV (reference sequence). The CDR3 sequence: CASTSLAPRTGSGYYEQYF. CDR3 coding DNA: TGTGCCAGCACCTCTTTGGCCCCCCGAACAGGATCCGGATACTACGAGCAGTACTTC.

Written as DNA, the CDR3 is TGCAGCGTAGAGGGGCTAGCGGGGGATGACAATGAGCAGTTCTTC. This gives the protein CSVEGLAGDDNEQFF. The chain employs TRBV29-1 and TRBJ2-1; 10 bases are a match to TRBD2. This CDR3 is built from 15 residues. Germline V gene sequence: CDR1 SQVTM, CDR2 ANQGSEA. V lost 6 bases to trimming and J lost 5 bases; unmatched junction nucleotides: 10.

The V and J genes are TRBV29-1 and TRBJ2-5, with 9 bases matching TRBD1. Per the germline V gene, CDR1 is SQVTM and CDR2 is ANQGSEA. The CDR3 covers 16 residues. Trimming cost V 8 bases and J 1 base; bases outside gene matches: 14. The CDR3 is CSSKAVGTGSQETQYF. Written as DNA, the CDR3 is TGCAGCTCCAAGGCAGTCGGGACAGGGTCCCAAGAGACCCAGTACTTC.

V and J are TRBV29-1 and TRBJ1-2, with a tentative D call TRBD1 (5 bases). The germline CDR1 and CDR2 sequences are SQVTM and ANQGSEA. Trimming took off 7 bases at V and 3 bases at J, with 15 bases between the two ends. The CDR3 runs 13 residues. The DNA of the CDR3 is TGCAGCGCATCGGACATCCTCGACTATGGCTACACCTTC. Its translation: CSASDILDYGYTF.

The rearrangement joins TRBV10-3 to TRBJ2-1; 7 bases match TRBD1. Germline CDR1 reads ENHRY; CDR2 reads SYGVKD. The CDR3 runs 16 residues. Trimming at V came to 0 bases and at J to 2 bases, leaving 4 bases not matched to a gene. The CDR3 DNA sequence: TGTGCCATCAGTGAGTCAGGGGGCACCCCCTACAATGAGCAGTTCTTC. Translation: CAISESGGTPYNEQFF.

The rearrangement uses TRBV2 and TRBJ2-7, with D possibly being TRBD1 (5 bases). There are 12 residues in the CDR3. Trimming pared 7 bases from V and 3 bases from J, leaving 10 bases between. Germline V gene lookup returns CDR1 SNHLY and CDR2 FYNNEI. CDR3 coding DNA: TGTGCCAGCAATCCTCAGGGCTACGAGCAGTACTTC. Translated, it gives CASNPQGYEQYF.

The chain employs TRBV18 and TRBJ1-5; 7 bases are shared with TRBD1. The germline V gene has CDR1 KGHSH and CDR2 LQKENI. This CDR3 is 14 amino acids long. V lost 5 bases, J lost 6 bases, and 7 bases stayed unmatched. The CDR3 spells CASSTDRVGQPQHF. DNA of the CDR3: TGTGCCAGCTCAACCGACAGGGTCGGTCAGCCCCAGCATTTT. The complete variable domain, with remaining parts taken from reference TRBV18 and TRBJ1-5, reads NAGVMQNPRHLVRRRGQEARLRCSPMKGHSHVYWYRQLPEEGLKFMVYLQKENIIDESGMPKERFSAEFPKEGPSILRIQQVVRGDSAAYFCASSTDRVGQPQHFGDGTRLSIL.

On this clone itself: Given the absence of the conserved phenylalanine or tryptophan at the CDR3 end, a read error is likely. The DNA is omitted, as the CDR3 cannot be located on it reliably, and the CDR3 follows TCRdb's listing. The chain recombines TRBV19 with TRBJ2-7; the table's D call, TRBD2, was not checked against the DNA. CDR1 LNHDA and CDR2 SQIVND come from the germline V gene (reference sequence). The CDR3 length equals 9 residues, ends included. CDR3 protein: CASNGSHAH.

The gene calls are TRBV9 and TRBJ1-1; D unclear. Deletions cut 2 bases from V and 0 bases from J, with 5 bases between. CDR3 length equals 13 residues. Germline-derived CDR1 and CDR2 are SGDLS and YYNGEE. In nucleotides, the CDR3 is TGTGCCAGCAGCGTTACAGTGAACACTGAAGCTTTCTTT. Translation: CASSVTVNTEAFF. Variable domain in full (rest from reference TRBV9 and TRBJ1-1): DSGVTQTPKHLITATGQRVTLRCSPRSGDLSVYWYQQSLDQGLQFLIQYYNGEERAKGNILERFSAQQFPDLHSELNLSSLELGDSALYFCASSVTVNTEAFFGQGTRLTVV.

The chain has TRBV9 and TRBJ1-2; 9 bases align to TRBD1. Germline loops: CDR1 SGDLS, CDR2 YYNGEE. J lost 4 bases, V lost 2 bases, and 6 bases had no gene match. This CDR3 has 15 amino acids. The CDR3 DNA is TGTGCCAGCAGCGTCCAAGGGACAGGGCTCTATGGCTACACCTTC. Its protein product is CASSVQGTGLYGYTF.

This clone was seen just once. The rearrangement links TRBV3-1 (or the pseudogene TRBV3-2) to TRBJ1-2; 7 nucleotides match TRBD1. V dropped 4 bases and J dropped 4; count of bases not matched to a gene: 3. The CDR3 sequence is 13 residues long. Germline V lookup: CDR1 LGHDT, CDR2 YNNKEL (reference sequence). CDR3 DNA sequence: TGTGCCAGCAGCCGACAGGGCCTCTATGGCTACACCTTC. Its protein product is CASSRQGLYGYTF.

The V and J genes are TRBV7-3 and TRBJ2-1; the D gene is possibly TRBD2 (6 bases). Germline V gives CDR1 SGHTA, CDR2 FQGTGA. With 3 bases removed from V and 6 bases from J, the gap between germline ends came to 9 bases. The CDR3 is made up of 13 amino acids. The CDR3 bases are TGTGCCAGCAGCTTGAGTAGCGGCAATGAGCAGTTCTTC. Protein sequence: CASSLSSGNEQFF.

The V and J genes are TRBV30 and TRBJ1-4, with 7 bases fitting TRBD1. Trimming cost V 8 bases and J 5 bases; bases outside gene matches: 8. Germline loops: CDR1 GTSNPN, CDR2 SVGIG (reference sequence). This CDR3 has 13 amino acids. The CDR3 reads CAAPGTANEKLFF. DNA for the CDR3: TGTGCCGCCCCCGGGACAGCAAATGAAAAACTGTTTTTT.

This clone is termed large. The CDR3, as DNA: TGTGCCACGGACCTAGGAGGATCCGGGGAGCTGTTTTTT. This sequence encodes CATDLGGSGELFF. This chain connects TRBV5-4 to TRBJ2-2; TRBD2 might be the D (5 bases). V dropped 9 bases and J dropped 6 bases, with 15 bases sitting between them. This CDR3 has 13 amino acids. The germline V gene has CDR1 SGHNT and CDR2 YYREEE (reference sequence). The whole variable domain, filled in from reference TRBV5-4 and TRBJ2-2, reads ETGVTQSPTHLIKTRGQQVTLRCSSQSGHNTVSWYQQALGQGPQFIFQYYREEENGRGNFPPRFSGLQFPNYSSELNVNALELDDSALYLCATDLGGSGELFFGEGSRLTVL.

The chain uses TRBV7-6 and TRBJ2-3, with 7 bases lining up with TRBD2. The CDR3 sequence is 15 residues long. Trimming cost V 5 bases and J 8 bases; bases outside gene matches: 13. Germline CDR1 is SGHVS and CDR2 is FNYEAQ. CDR3 nucleotide sequence: TGTGCCAGCAGCCCAGTGGGGAGGGCCGGGATTACGCAGTATTTT. This translates into CASSPVGRAGITQYF.

The V and J genes are TRBV5-4 and TRBJ2-2; possible D gene TRBD1, 6 bases. Germline V gene lookup returns CDR1 SGHNT and CDR2 YYREEE (reference sequence). The CDR3 has 15 amino acids. The V end was cut by 4 bases, the J end by 8 bases, with 18 bases between. CDR3: CASSTDRRSGGELFF. CDR3 DNA: TGTGCCAGCAGCACCGACAGGAGGAGTGGTGGGGAGCTGTTTTTT.

The J gene is TRBJ2-3, the V gene TRBV11-3; D perhaps matches TRBD2 (5 bases). The CDR3 length is 14 residues. Germline CDR1 and CDR2: SGHNT and YENEEA. V was shortened by 0 bases and J by 8 bases, with 12 bases between the two germline ends. For the CDR3, the DNA is TGTGCCAGCAGCTTAGAACCCGACGAGGGTACGCAGTATTTT. Protein: CASSLEPDEGTQYF.

CDR3 nucleotides: TGTGCCAGCTCCTCTAGACAGGGTGAAAGCTACACCTTC. Amino acid sequence: CASSSRQGESYTF. The chain recombines TRBV18 with TRBJ1-2; TRBD1 aligns across 7 bases. CDR1 and CDR2 (germline): KGHSH, LQKENI. The CDR3 loop spans 13 amino acids. V shed 6 bases, J shed 9 bases, and the junction held 10 bases outside the gene matches.

The chain combines TRBV27 with TRBJ2-2; TRBD1 matches 10 bases. There are 18 residues in the CDR3. Germline V lookup: CDR1 MNHEY, CDR2 SMNVEV (reference sequence). V shed 3 bases and J 5 bases; nucleotides not matched to a gene: 12. CDR3 sequence: CASSLLLPGQGLTGELFF. DNA for the CDR3: TGTGCCAGCAGTTTGTTGTTGCCGGGACAGGGGTTGACCGGGGAGCTGTTTTTT.

The chain couples TRBV28 to TRBJ2-7; TRBD2 matches 14 bases. Germline V lookup: CDR1 MDHEN, CDR2 SYDVKM. This CDR3 spans 17 amino acids. Unmatched junction bases numbered 10, after V lost 5 bases and J lost 4 bases. The CDR3 reads CASSGMTSGRAGYEQYF. Written as DNA, the CDR3 is TGTGCCAGCAGTGGAATGACTAGCGGGAGGGCCGGGTACGAGCAGTACTTC.

The rearrangement joins TRBV7-9 to TRBJ1-2, with D tentatively TRBD1 (5 bases). The V end was cut by 5 bases, the J end by 4 bases, with 14 bases between. The CDR3 has 14 amino acids. The germline CDR1 and CDR2 sequences are SEHNR and FQNEAQ (reference sequence). The CDR3 nucleotides are TGTGCCAGCAGCGGATTAGACAGTCCCTATGGCTACACCTTC. It specifies CASSGLDSPYGYTF.

A single count supports this clone. This rearrangement joins TRBV7-8 to TRBJ1-5; tentatively, D is TRBD1 (6 bases). The CDR3 is made up of 15 amino acids. Germline V CDR1 and CDR2: SGHVS, FQNEAQ. V lost 5 bases, J lost 0 bases, and 11 bases lay in between. As DNA, the CDR3 is TGTGCCAGCAGCCTCTACAGGGATAGCAATCAGCCCCAGCATTTT. This gives the protein CASSLYRDSNQPQHF.

This clone was seen only once. V gene TRBV6-6 combines with J gene TRBJ1-2; 9 bases map to TRBD1. The length of the CDR3 is 14 residues. Unmatched junction bases numbered 5, after V lost 5 bases and J lost 4 bases. Germline CDR1 reads MNHNY; CDR2 reads SVGAGI (reference sequence). The CDR3 sequence is CASSAGQGTYGYTF. CDR3 DNA: TGTGCCAGCAGTGCGGGACAGGGAACCTATGGCTACACCTTC.

V and J are TRBV5-1 and TRBJ2-1, with 9 positions matching TRBD2. The V segment lost 2 bases and the J segment 5 bases; nucleotides outside the gene matches: 11. The CDR3 length is 17 residues. Germline lookup yields CDR1 SGHRS and CDR2 YFSETQ. CDR3 amino acids: CASSFGLALDRDNEQFF. CDR3 in DNA: TGCGCCAGCAGCTTCGGACTAGCGCTTGATAGGGACAATGAGCAGTTCTTC.